Listed here are 8 T cell receptor beta chains from one sample, sequenced in a study of HIV-infected patients and healthy controls. Follow-up blood was drawn about 14 weeks, roughly three months, after antiretroviral therapy began. The repertoire came from unfractionated whole blood and reflected all unsorted peripheral T cells. cDNA was made from approximately 0.55 ug RNA using alpha and beta constant primers. Alpha and beta chain libraries were made separately by chain-specific third strand synthesis with multiplexing indices. Via MiXCR, TCRdb re-called the 5' RACE reads, giving one row per CDR3 protein. The data hold about 8,600 distinct CDR3 sequences, with roughly 9% observed a single time. Sequenced here: blood, sampled during antiretroviral therapy. The receptors stem from an adult with HIV infection.

This clonotype is medium-sized. The chain joins TRBV4-1 to TRBJ2-3; tentatively, D is TRBD1 (6 bases). Between the trimmed V and J ends, which lost 3 bases and 2 bases, there was a span of 12 bases. The CDR3 is made up of 15 amino acids. From germline, CDR1 is MGHRA and CDR2 YSYEKL. CDR3 nucleotide sequence: TGCGCCAGCAGCCAGGCAGGGGAGACCACAGATACGCAGTATTTT. Translating it yields CASSQAGETTDTQYF.

This chain connects TRBV9 to TRBJ2-7; the D call may be TRBD1 or TRBD2 (5 bases each). There are 14 residues in the CDR3. Germline CDR1 SGDLS, CDR2 YYNGEE. With 4 bases removed from V and 0 bases from J, the gap between germline ends came to 11 bases. CDR3 protein: CASSPGTASYEQYF. The CDR3 nucleotides are TGTGCCAGCAGCCCCGGGACCGCCTCCTACGAGCAGTACTTC.

This clonotype was detected many times. The chain carries TRBV2 and TRBJ1-1; TRBD1 might be the D (6 bases). The CDR3 has 10 residues. Trimming stripped 6 bases from V and 11 bases from J, with 10 bases between. The germline V gene encodes CDR1 SNHLY and CDR2 FYNNEI. The CDR3 sequence is CASRGTSAFF. CDR3 nucleotide sequence: TGTGCCAGCAGGGGGACATCCGCTTTCTTT.

The CDR3 protein is CASSWYRFDVSKLNTEAFF. The CDR3 DNA sequence: TGTGCCAGCAGCTGGTACAGGTTTGACGTCTCAAAATTGAACACTGAAGCTTTCTTT. The V gene is TRBV13, the J gene TRBJ1-1, with D perhaps TRBD1 (5 bases). Germline CDR1 and CDR2: PRHDT and FYEKMQ (reference sequence). Trimming left V 4 bases short and J 0 bases short, with 24 bases between. The CDR3 is made up of 19 amino acids.

This clonotype was seen ten or more times. The chain combines TRBV27 with TRBJ1-1; no firm D call. V dropped 3 bases and J dropped 1 base, with 9 bases sitting between them. Germline V gene data show CDR1 as MNHEY and CDR2 as SMNVEV (reference sequence). The CDR3 runs to 14 residues. The CDR3: CASSFYQENTEAFF. In DNA form, the CDR3 reads TGTGCCAGCAGTTTCTACCAGGAGAACACTGAAGCTTTCTTT.

The V gene is TRBV20-1, the J gene TRBJ2-1; 13 nucleotides align to TRBD2. This CDR3 region has 14 residues. V shed 6 bases, J shed 10 bases, and the junction held 9 bases outside the gene matches. Germline lookup yields CDR1 DFQATT and CDR2 SNEGSKA (reference sequence). The CDR3 sequence: CSARRTSGGREQFF. DNA of the CDR3: TGCAGTGCCAGGAGGACTAGCGGGGGACGGGAGCAGTTCTTC.

In its sample, this clonotype ranks as medium-sized. The chain uses TRBV7-2 and TRBJ2-1; TRBD2 is a possible D gene (6 bases). This CDR3 comprises 15 residues. The germline V gene encodes CDR1 SGHTA and CDR2 FQGNSA. Deletions cut 7 bases from V and 8 bases from J, with 21 bases between. In DNA form, the CDR3 reads TGTGCCAGCAACCTCCCCGGAACGGGGGTAGATGAGCAGTTCTTC. Protein product: CASNLPGTGVDEQFF.

The chain carries TRBV6-2 or TRBV6-3 and TRBJ2-7, with 13 bases fitting TRBD2. The CDR3 extends over 15 amino acids. J lost 1 base, V lost 6 bases, and 3 bases had no gene match. Germline V gene data show CDR1 as MNHEY and CDR2 as SVGEGT. In DNA, the CDR3 is TGTGCCAGCAGACGGGGACTAGCGGGATCCTACGAGCAGTACTTC. Its protein product is CASRRGLAGSYEQYF.